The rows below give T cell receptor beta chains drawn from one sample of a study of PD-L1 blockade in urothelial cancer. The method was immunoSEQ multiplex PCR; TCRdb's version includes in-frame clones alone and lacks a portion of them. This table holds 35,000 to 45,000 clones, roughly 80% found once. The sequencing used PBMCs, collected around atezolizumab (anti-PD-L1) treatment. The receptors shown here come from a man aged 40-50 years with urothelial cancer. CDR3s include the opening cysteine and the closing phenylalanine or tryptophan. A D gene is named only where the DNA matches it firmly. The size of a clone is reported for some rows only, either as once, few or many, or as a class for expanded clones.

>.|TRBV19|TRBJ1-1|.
CASTQGGSLSEAFF
TGTGCCAGTACCCAAGGCGGCAGCCTCTCGGAAGCTTTCTTT
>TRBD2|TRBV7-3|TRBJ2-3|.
CASSLSTGGGFADTQYF
TGTGCCAGCAGCTTATCGACCGGCGGGGGTTTCGCAGATACGCAGTATTTT
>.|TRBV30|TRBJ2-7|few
CAWSKYSSYEQYF
TGTGCCTGGAGTAAGTACAGCTCCTACGAGCAGTACTTC
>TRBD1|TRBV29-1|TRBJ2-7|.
CSVRDRVSEQYF
TGCAGCGTGCGGGACAGGGTCTCCGAGCAGTACTTC
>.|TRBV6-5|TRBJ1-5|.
CASSLLGAGNQPQHF
TGTGCCAGCAGTCTCTTGGGGGCTGGCAATCAGCCCCAGCATTTT
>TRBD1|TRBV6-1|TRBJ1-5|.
CASTGTGHNNQPQHF
TGTGCCAGCACCGGGACAGGGCACAACAATCAGCCCCAGCATTTT
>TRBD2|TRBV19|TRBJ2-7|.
CASGTLAGANTYEQYF
TGTGCCAGTGGGACCCTAGCGGGAGCGAACACCTACGAGCAGTACTTC
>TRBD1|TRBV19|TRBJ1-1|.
CASRQGAKGAFF
TGTGCCAGCAGACAGGGGGCGAAGGGAGCTTTCTTT
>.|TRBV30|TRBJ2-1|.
CAWSLSDFYNEQFF
TGTGCCTGGAGTCTCAGCGATTTCTACAATGAGCAGTTCTTC
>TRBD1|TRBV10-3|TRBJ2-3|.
CAISAPGQGGRDTQYF
TGTGCCATCAGTGCGCCCGGACAGGGCGGTAGAGATACGCAGTATTTT
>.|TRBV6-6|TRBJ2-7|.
CASRDTYEQYF
TGTGCCAGCAGGGACACTTACGAGCAGTACTTC
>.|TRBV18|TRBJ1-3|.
CASSPNRNSGNTIYF
TGTGCCAGCTCACCCAACAGGAACTCTGGAAACACCATATATTTT
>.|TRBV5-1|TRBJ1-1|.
CASSLEGWGAEAFF
TGCGCCAGCAGCTTGGAGGGTTGGGGGGCTGAAGCTTTCTTT
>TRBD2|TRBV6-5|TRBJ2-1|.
CASSLAGGPGNEQFF
TGTGCCAGCAGTCTAGCGGGAGGGCCGGGGAATGAGCAGTTCTTC
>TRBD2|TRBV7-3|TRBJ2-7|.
CASSPVALAGGQGKQYF
TGTGCCAGCAGCCCGGTCGCGCTAGCGGGAGGGCAAGGGAAGCAGTACTTC
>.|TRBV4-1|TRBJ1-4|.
CASSHPMEAGPLFF
TGCGCCAGCAGCCACCCCATGGAGGCCGGTCCACTGTTTTTT
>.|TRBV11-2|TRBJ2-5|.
CASTIGLKQTQYF
TGTGCCAGCACCATAGGACTAAAACAGACCCAGTACTTC
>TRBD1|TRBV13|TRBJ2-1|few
CASSRGTVNEQFF
TGTGCCAGCAGCCGTGGGACAGTGAATGAGCAGTTCTTC
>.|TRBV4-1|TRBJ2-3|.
CASSQEDTGTQYF
TGCGCCAGCAGCCAAGAGGACACAGGTACGCAGTATTTT